These T cell receptor beta chains were read from a single sample in a study of T cells in Graves' hyperthyroidism and ophthalmopathy. TCRdb reanalysed the multiplex PCR reads using MiXCR and keeps one entry per CDR3 protein. Of hundreds of thousands of distinct CDR3 sequences in the sample, approximately 15% were seen once. The sample consisted of blood. These receptors were collected from a woman in her twenties or thirties with Graves' hyperthyroidism that later progressed to Graves' ophthalmopathy. Each CDR3 is given with its conserved first and last residue. A D gene is named only where the DNA matches it firmly. Not every row has a clone size; where given, it reads once, few, many or a size class.

DNA: TGTGCCAGCAGCTTAGCCCGGACAGACTACTCTGGAAACACCATATATTTT; CDR3: CASSLARTDYSGNTIYF; V: TRBV7-9; size: many; J: TRBJ1-3; D: .
DNA: TGTGCCAGCAGCCAAGATCCCAGGACTAGCGGGACTGATGAGCAGTTCTTC; CDR3: CASSQDPRTSGTDEQFF; V: TRBV3-1; size: many; J: TRBJ2-1; D: TRBD2
DNA: TGTGCCTCCCGGGACGTCTCCTACGAGCAGTACTTC; CDR3: CASRDVSYEQYF; V: TRBV30; size: many; J: TRBJ2-7; D: .
DNA: TGTGCCAGCAGCTTAGAATGGTCAAGCGGGAGCCCTCAAGAGACCCAGTACTTC; CDR3: CASSLEWSSGSPQETQYF; V: TRBV7-6; size: many; J: TRBJ2-5; D: TRBD2
DNA: TGTGCCAGCACCTCAGCCGGGACAGACGACTATGGCTACACCTTC; CDR3: CASTSAGTDDYGYTF; V: TRBV28; size: few; J: TRBJ1-2; D: TRBD1
DNA: TGCAGTGCTACCGAGGAAGCGGGAGTCTCCTACAATGAGCAGTTCTTC; CDR3: CSATEEAGVSYNEQFF; V: TRBV20-1; size: many; J: TRBJ2-1; D: TRBD2
DNA: TGTGCCAGCAGCGCCGGGACAGGGAGGACCTACGAGCAGTACTTC; CDR3: CASSAGTGRTYEQYF; V: TRBV3-1; size: many; J: TRBJ2-7; D: TRBD1
DNA: TGTGCCAGCAGTTACTCGATAGATCATAGCGGGAGTTTCTATGAGCAGTTCTTC; CDR3: CASSYSIDHSGSFYEQFF; V: TRBV6-2/TRBV6-3; size: .; J: TRBJ2-1; D: TRBD2
DNA: TGTGCCAGCAGTGAATGGTCAGGGATGACCGGGGAGCTGTTTTTT; CDR3: CASSEWSGMTGELFF; V: TRBV2; size: many; J: TRBJ2-2; D: .
DNA: TGTGCCAGCAGCCCGGTGGGCGTTGGCACTGAAGCTTTCTTT; CDR3: CASSPVGVGTEAFF; V: TRBV11-2; size: many; J: TRBJ1-1; D: .
DNA: TGTGCCAGTAGTATATGGGATACGCAGTATTTT; CDR3: CASSIWDTQYF; V: TRBV19; size: many; J: TRBJ2-3; D: .
DNA: TGTGCCAGCAGTTTAGGTCAGGGGGTATACAATGAGCAGTTCTTC; CDR3: CASSLGQGVYNEQFF; V: TRBV12-3/TRBV12-4; size: many; J: TRBJ2-1; D: TRBD1
DNA: TGTGCCAGCAGTGAAAGGGGGGATGAGCAGTTCTTC; CDR3: CASSERGDEQFF; V: TRBV6-1; size: many; J: TRBJ2-1; D: .
DNA: TGTGCCAGCAGGGGAGGACAGGGGCGCTCCTACGAGCAGTACTTC; CDR3: CASRGGQGRSYEQYF; V: TRBV2; size: .; J: TRBJ2-7; D: TRBD1
DNA: TGCAGGGCTCAAGGTGGGACCTACGAGCAGTACTTC; CDR3: CRAQGGTYEQYF; V: TRBV20-1; size: many; J: TRBJ2-7; D: .
DNA: TGTGCCTGGAGTGGAGGGGCAGGGGGTCAGCCCCAGCATTTT; CDR3: CAWSGGAGGQPQHF; V: TRBV30; size: many; J: TRBJ1-5; D: TRBD1
DNA: TGTGCCAGCTCACCGAGGACTGACTATGGCTACACCTTC; CDR3: CASSPRTDYGYTF; V: TRBV18; size: many; J: TRBJ1-2; D: .
DNA: TGTGCCAGCAGCCCCGGGACTAGCGACTCTGGGCAGTACTTC; CDR3: CASSPGTSDSGQYF; V: TRBV16; size: few; J: TRBJ2-7; D: TRBD2
DNA: TGTGCCAGCAGTTTATCAGGGGGGAGGAATCAGCCCCAGCATTTT; CDR3: CASSLSGGRNQPQHF; V: TRBV28; size: many; J: TRBJ1-5; D: TRBD1
DNA: TGTGCCAGCAGCCAAGGGTTGACTGCGAACACAGATACGCAGTATTTT; CDR3: CASSQGLTANTDTQYF; V: TRBV3-1; size: .; J: TRBJ2-3; D: .
DNA: TGTGCCAGCAGTGATTCGAGGGAGGGCACCGGGGAGCTGTTTTTT; CDR3: CASSDSREGTGELFF; V: TRBV2; size: many; J: TRBJ2-2; D: TRBD2
DNA: TGTGCCTGGAGCCCCGTAACGGGAGCTTTCTTT; CDR3: CAWSPVTGAFF; V: TRBV30; size: many; J: TRBJ1-1; D: .
DNA: TGTGCCAGCAGCCCCGTAGGGTCGGACACTGAAGCTTTCTTT; CDR3: CASSPVGSDTEAFF; V: TRBV7-9; size: .; J: TRBJ1-1; D: .
DNA: TGTGCCAGCAGCCCCGGGACGGATAGCAATCAGCCCCAGCATTTT; CDR3: CASSPGTDSNQPQHF; V: TRBV12-3/TRBV12-4; size: many; J: TRBJ1-5; D: .
DNA: TGTGCCTGGAGCCACCTATCGACAGCAGAAGCTTTCTTT; CDR3: CAWSHLSTAEAFF; V: TRBV30; size: many; J: TRBJ1-1; D: .
DNA: TGTGCCAGCAGCCAAGAGGGGGCGGGAGTACAAGAGCAGTTCTTC; CDR3: CASSQEGAGVQEQFF; V: TRBV7-9; size: few; J: TRBJ2-1; D: .
DNA: TGTGCCAGCAGCCGGACAGGGGGCGGCTACGAGCAGTACTTC; CDR3: CASSRTGGGYEQYF; V: TRBV6-1; size: many; J: TRBJ2-7; D: TRBD1
DNA: TGTGCCAGCAGTGACACCCGGGACATCGACAATCAGCCCCAGCATTTT; CDR3: CASSDTRDIDNQPQHF; V: TRBV6-1; size: many; J: TRBJ1-5; D: .
DNA: TGTGCCTGGAGTTGGAGGAGCGGGAGGGGGCTGGGCAATGAGCAGTTCTTC; CDR3: CAWSWRSGRGLGNEQFF; V: TRBV30; size: .; J: TRBJ2-1; D: TRBD2
DNA: TGCAGTGCTAGAGACCACTCCGCCCGGATCTACGAGCAGTACTTC; CDR3: CSARDHSARIYEQYF; V: TRBV20-1; size: many; J: TRBJ2-7; D: .
DNA: TGTGCCAGCAGCCTTATAGTAAGCTCCTACAATGAGCAGTTCTTC; CDR3: CASSLIVSSYNEQFF; V: TRBV11-3; size: many; J: TRBJ2-1; D: .
DNA: TGTGCCAGCAGCAACAGGGGAGTCCGTGACATTCAGTACTTC; CDR3: CASSNRGVRDIQYF; V: TRBV11-2; size: many; J: TRBJ2-4; D: TRBD1
DNA: TGCGCCAGCAGCCAAGACTCCGGCCTCCAAGAGACCCAGTACTTC; CDR3: CASSQDSGLQETQYF; V: TRBV4-1; size: few; J: TRBJ2-5; D: .
DNA: TGTGCCAGCAGCTCGGGCCCCCCGAACACTGAAGCTTTCTTT; CDR3: CASSSGPPNTEAFF; V: TRBV7-3; size: many; J: TRBJ1-1; D: .
DNA: TGTGCCATCAGTGGGGTAGGGGGGGCGATGAACACTGAAGCTTTCTTT; CDR3: CAISGVGGAMNTEAFF; V: TRBV10-3; size: many; J: TRBJ1-1; D: .
DNA: TGCAGTGCTAGTAGCCTAGCGGGACCAGATACGCAGTATTTT; CDR3: CSASSLAGPDTQYF; V: TRBV20-1; size: .; J: TRBJ2-3; D: TRBD2
DNA: TGTGCCTGGGGGGGACTAGCGCATTACAATGAGCAGTTCTTC; CDR3: CAWGGLAHYNEQFF; V: TRBV30; size: many; J: TRBJ2-1; D: TRBD2
DNA: TGTGCCAGCTCTATACCCAATCAGCCCCAGCATTTT; CDR3: CASSIPNQPQHF; V: TRBV18; size: .; J: TRBJ1-5; D: .
DNA: TGTGCCAGCAGTTTAAGTGCGGGAGGGCCAATAGATACGCAGTATTTT; CDR3: CASSLSAGGPIDTQYF; V: TRBV12-3/TRBV12-4; size: many; J: TRBJ2-3; D: TRBD2
DNA: TGCAGCGTTGTTAGGGTTGGTGAGCAGTTCTTC; CDR3: CSVVRVGEQFF; V: TRBV29-1; size: many; J: TRBJ2-1; D: .
DNA: TGCAGTGCTTATTCCGGGACAGGGGACCACGAGCAGTACTTC; CDR3: CSAYSGTGDHEQYF; V: TRBV20-1; size: .; J: TRBJ2-7; D: TRBD1
DNA: TGTGCCAGCAGTGAATGGGTCGTAGGACGGATTAATGAAAAACTGTTTTTT; CDR3: CASSEWVVGRINEKLFF; V: TRBV6-1; size: many; J: TRBJ1-4; D: .
DNA: TGTGCCAGCAGTTTAGGGGGGGGGACAGTTAATGAAAAACTGTTTTTT; CDR3: CASSLGGGTVNEKLFF; V: TRBV27; size: few; J: TRBJ1-4; D: TRBD1
DNA: TGTGCCAGCAGCAACGGGGCGGACTCTGGAAACACCATATATTTT; CDR3: CASSNGADSGNTIYF; V: TRBV5-6; size: few; J: TRBJ1-3; D: .
DNA: TGCGCCAGCAACCTTGGACTAGCGGCCTCATCTGAGCAGTTCTTC; CDR3: CASNLGLAASSEQFF; V: TRBV4-3; size: .; J: TRBJ2-1; D: TRBD2
DNA: TGTGCCAGCAGGGAGGACAGCTCCTACGAGCAGTACTTC; CDR3: CASREDSSYEQYF; V: TRBV2; size: many; J: TRBJ2-7; D: .
DNA: TGCGCCAGCAGCTTGAATGGGGCCTACGAGCAGCACTTC; CDR3: CASSLNGAYEQHF; V: TRBV5-1; size: .; J: TRBJ2-7; D: .
DNA: TGTGCCAGCATGCGGACTAGCGGGCATTACGAGCAGTACTTC; CDR3: CASMRTSGHYEQYF; V: TRBV6-1; size: .; J: TRBJ2-7; D: TRBD2
DNA: TGTGCCAGCAGTTCCTCCCGGGGGGAGACCCAGTACTTC; CDR3: CASSSSRGETQYF; V: TRBV12-3/TRBV12-4; size: many; J: TRBJ2-5; D: .
DNA: TGTGCCAGCAGTTTAGGACTAGCGGGCCGATCGACAGATACGCAGTATTTT; CDR3: CASSLGLAGRSTDTQYF; V: TRBV11-3; size: many; J: TRBJ2-3; D: TRBD2
DNA: TGTGCCAGTAGCTTCTTTGGGCGATCGACAGGAATGGACTATGGCTACACCTTC; CDR3: CASSFFGRSTGMDYGYTF; V: TRBV19; size: many; J: TRBJ1-2; D: .
DNA: TGTGCCAGCAGTTACCCGATGGAGACCCAGTACTTC; CDR3: CASSYPMETQYF; V: TRBV6-2/TRBV6-3; size: many; J: TRBJ2-5; D: .
DNA: TGTGCCAGCACCCCGGAATGGGTCTACGAGCAGTACTTC; CDR3: CASTPEWVYEQYF; V: TRBV11-2; size: many; J: TRBJ2-7; D: .
DNA: TGTGCCTGGAGTCCGGGACTGCGCACAGATACGCAGTATTTT; CDR3: CAWSPGLRTDTQYF; V: TRBV30; size: .; J: TRBJ2-3; D: .